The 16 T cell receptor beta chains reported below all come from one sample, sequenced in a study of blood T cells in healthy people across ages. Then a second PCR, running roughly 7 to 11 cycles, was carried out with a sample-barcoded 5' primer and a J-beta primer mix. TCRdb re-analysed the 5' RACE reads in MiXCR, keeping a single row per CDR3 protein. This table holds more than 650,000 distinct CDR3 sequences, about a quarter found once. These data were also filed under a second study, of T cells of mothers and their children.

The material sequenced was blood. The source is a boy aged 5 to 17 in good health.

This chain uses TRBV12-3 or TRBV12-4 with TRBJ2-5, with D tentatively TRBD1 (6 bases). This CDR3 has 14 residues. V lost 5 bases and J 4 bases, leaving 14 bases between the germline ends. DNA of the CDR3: TGTGCCAGCAGTGTGAGAGGGGGATCAGAGACCCAGTACTTC. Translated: CASSVRGGSETQYF.

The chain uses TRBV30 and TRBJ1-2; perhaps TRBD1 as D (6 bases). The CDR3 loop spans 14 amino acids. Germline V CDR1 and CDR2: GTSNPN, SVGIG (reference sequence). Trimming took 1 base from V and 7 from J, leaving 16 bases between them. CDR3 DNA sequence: TGTGCCTGGAGTGGGACAGTTAGGGGTGGTGGCTACACCTTC. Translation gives CAWSGTVRGGGYTF. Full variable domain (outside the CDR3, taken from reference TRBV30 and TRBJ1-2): SQTIHQWPATLVQPVGSPLSLECTVEGTSNPNLYWYRQAAGRGLQLLFYSVGIGQISSEVPQNLSASRPQDRQFILSSKKLLLSDSGFYLCAWSGTVRGGGYTFGSGTRLTVV.

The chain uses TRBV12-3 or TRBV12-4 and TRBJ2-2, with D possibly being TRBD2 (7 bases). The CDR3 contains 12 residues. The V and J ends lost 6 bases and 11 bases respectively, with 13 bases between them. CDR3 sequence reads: CASSARGAELFF. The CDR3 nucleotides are TGTGCCAGCAGCGCTCGGGGGGCAGAGCTGTTTTTT.

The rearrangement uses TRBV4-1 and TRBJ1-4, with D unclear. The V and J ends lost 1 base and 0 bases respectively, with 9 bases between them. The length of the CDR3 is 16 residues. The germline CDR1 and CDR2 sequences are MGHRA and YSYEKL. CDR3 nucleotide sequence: TGCGCCAGCAGCCAAGGGACCACTGCAACTAATGAAAAACTGTTTTTT. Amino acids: CASSQGTTATNEKLFF.

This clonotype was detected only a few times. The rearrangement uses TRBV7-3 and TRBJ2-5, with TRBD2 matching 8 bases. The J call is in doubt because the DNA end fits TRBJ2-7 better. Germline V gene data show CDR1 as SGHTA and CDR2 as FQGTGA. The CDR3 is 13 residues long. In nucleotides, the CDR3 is TGTGCCAGCAGCTTTGAGCGGGGGAACGAGCAGTACTTC. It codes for CASSFERGNEQYF.

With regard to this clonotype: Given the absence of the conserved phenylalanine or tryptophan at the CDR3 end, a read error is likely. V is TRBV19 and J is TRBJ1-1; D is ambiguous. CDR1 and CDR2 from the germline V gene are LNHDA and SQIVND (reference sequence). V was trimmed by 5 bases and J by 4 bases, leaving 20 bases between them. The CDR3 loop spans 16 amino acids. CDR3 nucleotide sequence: TGTGCCAGTAGTCTACCATCTGCGGGAGTGGTCACTGAAGCTTTCTCT. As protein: CASSLPSAGVVTEAFS.

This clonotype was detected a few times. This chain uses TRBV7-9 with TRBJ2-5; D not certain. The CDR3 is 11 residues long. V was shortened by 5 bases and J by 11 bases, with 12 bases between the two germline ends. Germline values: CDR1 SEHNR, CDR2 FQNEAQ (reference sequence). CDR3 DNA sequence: TGTGCCAGCAGCGGGCTCGGCGCGCAGTACTTC. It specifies CASSGLGAQYF. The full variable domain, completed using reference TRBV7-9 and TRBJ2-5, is DTGVSQNPRHKITKRGQNVTFRCDPISEHNRLYWYRQTLGQGPEFLTYFQNEAQLEKSRLLSDRFSAERPKGSFSTLEIQRTEQGDSAMYLCASSGLGAQYFGPGTRLLVL.

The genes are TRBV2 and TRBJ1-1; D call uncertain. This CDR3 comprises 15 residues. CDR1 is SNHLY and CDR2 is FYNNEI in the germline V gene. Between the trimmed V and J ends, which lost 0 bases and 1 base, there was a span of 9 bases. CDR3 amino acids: CASSEARSENTEAFF. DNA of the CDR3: TGTGCCAGCAGTGAAGCTCGGTCGGAGAACACTGAAGCTTTCTTT.

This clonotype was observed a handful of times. The CDR3 loop reads CASSLGGAGGRVETQYF. The CDR3 nucleotides are TGCGCCAGCAGCCTTGGGGGGGCGGGGGGAAGAGTGGAGACCCAGTACTTC. V usage is TRBV10-1 and J usage is TRBJ2-5, with TRBD2 identical over 8 bases. Germline V CDR1 and CDR2: WNHNN, SYGVQD (reference sequence). V shed 6 bases and J 5 bases; nucleotides not matched to a gene: 17. This CDR3 region has 17 residues.

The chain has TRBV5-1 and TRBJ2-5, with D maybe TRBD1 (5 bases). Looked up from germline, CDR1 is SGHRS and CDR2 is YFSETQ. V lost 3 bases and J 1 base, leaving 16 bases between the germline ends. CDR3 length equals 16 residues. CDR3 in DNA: TGCGCCAGCAGCTATCAACCCAGGGTGGCCCAAGAGACCCAGTACTTC. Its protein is CASSYQPRVAQETQYF.

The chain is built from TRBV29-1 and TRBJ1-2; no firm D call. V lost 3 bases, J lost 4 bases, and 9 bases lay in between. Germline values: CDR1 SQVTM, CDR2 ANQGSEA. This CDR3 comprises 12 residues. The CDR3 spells CSVDKGAYGYTF. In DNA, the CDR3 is TGCAGCGTTGATAAGGGCGCCTATGGCTACACCTTC.

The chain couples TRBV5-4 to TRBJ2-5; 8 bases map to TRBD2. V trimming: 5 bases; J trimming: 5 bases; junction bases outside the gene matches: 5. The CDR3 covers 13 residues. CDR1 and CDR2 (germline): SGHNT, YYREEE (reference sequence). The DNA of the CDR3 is TGTGCCAGCAGGACGGGGGGGGTGGAGACCCAGTACTTC. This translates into CASRTGGVETQYF.

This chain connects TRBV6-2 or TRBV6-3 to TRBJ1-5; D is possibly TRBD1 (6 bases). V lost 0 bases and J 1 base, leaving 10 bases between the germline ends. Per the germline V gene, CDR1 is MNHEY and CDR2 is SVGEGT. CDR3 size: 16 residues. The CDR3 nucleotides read TGTGCCAGCAGTTACTCTCCGGGGACAAGCAATCAGCCCCAGCATTTT. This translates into CASSYSPGTSNQPQHF.

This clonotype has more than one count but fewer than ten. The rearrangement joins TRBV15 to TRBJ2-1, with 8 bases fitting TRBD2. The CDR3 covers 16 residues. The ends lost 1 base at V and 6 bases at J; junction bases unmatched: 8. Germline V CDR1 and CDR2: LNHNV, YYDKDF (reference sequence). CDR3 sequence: CATSRVPAGGRNEQFF. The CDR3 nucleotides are TGTGCCACCAGCAGAGTACCGGCGGGGGGCCGCAATGAGCAGTTCTTC.

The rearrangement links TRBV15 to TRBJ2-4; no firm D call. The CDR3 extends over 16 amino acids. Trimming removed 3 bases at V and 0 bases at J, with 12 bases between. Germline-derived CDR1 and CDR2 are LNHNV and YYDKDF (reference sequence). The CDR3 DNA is TGTGCCACCAGCAGCGAAGTTTTGATAGCCAAAAACATTCAGTACTTC. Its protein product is CATSSEVLIAKNIQYF.

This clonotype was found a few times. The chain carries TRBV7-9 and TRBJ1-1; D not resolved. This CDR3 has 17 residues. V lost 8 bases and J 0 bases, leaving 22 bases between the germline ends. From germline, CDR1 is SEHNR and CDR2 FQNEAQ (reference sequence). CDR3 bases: TGTGCCAGCGGCTCCAGGATCCGCCTCTCGATGAACACTGAAGCTTTCTTT. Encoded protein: CASGSRIRLSMNTEAFF.